The 17 T cell receptor beta chains in this list originate from one sample, sequenced in a study of response to subunit inactivated influenza vaccine. Using its own MiXCR run on the RT-PCR reads, TCRdb lists one record per CDR3 protein. The sample contains around 150,000 distinct CDR3 sequences, approximately 10% of which appear only once. The material was non-naive T cells sorted from PBMCs, obtained roughly 47 days after vaccination. The receptors stem from a man aged 50 or older who received an inactivated influenza vaccine.

The chain joins TRBV15 to TRBJ2-5; D is tentatively TRBD1 or TRBD2 (5 bases each). The V gene's germline CDR1 is LNHNV and CDR2 YYDKDF (reference sequence). The CDR3 covers 13 residues. V lost 2 bases, J lost 5 bases, and 9 bases lay in between. CDR3: CATSRSGQETQYF. The CDR3 bases are TGTGCCACCAGCAGATCGGGGCAGGAGACCCAGTACTTC. Full variable domain (missing parts from reference TRBV15 and TRBJ2-5): DAMVIQNPRYQVTQFGKPVTLSCSQTLNHNVMYWYQQKSSQAPKLLFHYYDKDFNNEADTPDNFQSRRPNTSFCFLDIRSPGLGDTAMYLCATSRSGQETQYFGPGTRLLVL.

This clonotype has only a few counts. CDR3: CAWTLLGQVNSPLHF. In DNA form, the CDR3 reads TGTGCCTGGACCCTACTAGGACAGGTCAATTCACCCCTCCACTTT. The genes are TRBV30 and TRBJ1-6; 7 bases map to TRBD1. Germline assignment: CDR1 GTSNPN and CDR2 SVGIG (reference sequence). V lost 4 bases and J lost 7; bases outside the gene matches: 10. The CDR3 runs to 15 residues.

This clonotype was counted at least ten times. The chain uses TRBV20-1 and TRBJ1-5, with D maybe TRBD1 (6 bases). Per the germline V gene, CDR1 is DFQATT and CDR2 is SNEGSKA (reference sequence). The V gene lost 3 bases and the J gene lost 11 bases, with 14 bases spanning the gap. The CDR3 loop spans 12 amino acids. This CDR3 reads CSASGQPPAQHF. The CDR3 bases are TGCAGTGCTAGTGGACAGCCTCCCGCCCAGCATTTT.

The table lists this clonotype with many counts. The chain links TRBV4-3 to TRBJ1-6; D perhaps matches TRBD1 (5 bases). Germline V lookup: CDR1 LGHNA, CDR2 YSLEER. This CDR3 region has 13 residues. The V and J ends lost 0 bases and 15 bases respectively, with 12 bases between them. CDR3 nucleotides: TGCGCCAGCAGCCAAGATCCCAGGGATCGCCTCCACTTT. This sequence encodes CASSQDPRDRLHF.

This clonotype has a count of ten or more. The V call is TRBV27, the J call TRBJ2-5; D perhaps matches TRBD1 (6 bases). The germline gives CDR1 MNHEY, CDR2 SMNVEV (reference sequence). The CDR3 sequence is 14 residues long. V was pared by 5 bases and J by 1 base, with 11 bases between. The CDR3 here is CASSQGHTQETQYF. The CDR3 bases are TGTGCCAGCAGTCAGGGACATACCCAAGAGACCCAGTACTTC.

This clonotype was seen at least ten times. The chain employs TRBV7-2 and TRBJ1-6; D gene uncertain. There are 12 residues in the CDR3. Trimming removed 4 bases at V and 7 bases at J, with 5 bases between. CDR1 and CDR2 (germline): SGHTA, FQGNSA. As DNA, the CDR3 is TGTGCCAGCAGCTCGCTCAATTCACCCCTCCACTTT. Protein product: CASSSLNSPLHF.

Many counts were recorded for this clonotype. The CDR3, as DNA: TGCAGTGCTCCCCGGGGGCAGGGGAATACGCAGTATTTT. The encoded protein is CSAPRGQGNTQYF. This chain uses TRBV20-1 with TRBJ2-3; TRBD1 or TRBD2 may be the D gene (6 bases each). Per germline, CDR1 DFQATT and CDR2 SNEGSKA (reference sequence). Trimming pared 5 bases from V and 7 bases from J, leaving 16 bases between. The CDR3 has 13 amino acids.

This clonotype was seen ten or more times. The chain employs TRBV28 and TRBJ2-7; the D gene is possibly TRBD2 (5 bases). Germline V gene lookup returns CDR1 MDHEN and CDR2 SYDVKM. The CDR3 contains 13 residues. V shed 3 bases and J shed 1 base, with 7 bases lying between them. CDR3 amino acids: CASSFSGSYEQYF. The CDR3 bases are TGTGCCAGCAGTTTCTCGGGATCCTACGAGCAGTACTTC.

V gene TRBV12-3 or TRBV12-4 combines with J gene TRBJ2-2, with D possibly TRBD1 on 6 matching bases. The V end lost 11 bases, the J end lost 5 bases, and 33 bases lay between the germline ends. CDR3 length: 19 amino acids. This CDR3 is CAFSFWLSAKKQGTGELFF. CDR3 nucleotide sequence: TGTGCCTTCAGTTTTTGGCTTTCTGCTAAGAAGCAGGGGACCGGGGAGCTGTTTTTT.

This clonotype was seen many times. The rearrangement uses TRBV28 and TRBJ2-3, with 11 bases identical to TRBD2. The CDR3 loop spans 18 amino acids. Germline CDR1 is MDHEN and CDR2 is SYDVKM. Losses at the gene ends were 4 bases for V and 3 bases for J; bases not matched to a gene: 12. The CDR3 bases are TGTGCCAGCAGTTCCTCCTTGACTAGCGGGATGGGAACAGATACGCAGTATTTT. It codes for CASSSSLTSGMGTDTQYF.

In its sample, this clonotype was seen many times. The chain recombines TRBV29-1 with TRBJ2-7; the match to TRBD1 covers 10 bases. The CDR3 spans 16 residues. V gave up 1 base and J gave up 4 bases; unmatched junction bases: 10. CDR1 and CDR2 (germline): SQVTM, ANQGSEA. DNA of the CDR3: TGCAGCGTTGAAGGTTCCTTGGGACAGGGGATTTACGAGCAGTACTTC. Translation gives CSVEGSLGQGIYEQYF.

This clonotype was picked up a small number of times. CDR3 DNA sequence: TGCAGTGCCATGAAAACAGGGATAGTTTCTGAAGCTTTCTTT. Translating gives CSAMKTGIVSEAFF. The chain carries TRBV20-1 and TRBJ1-1; maybe TRBD1 (6 bases). The CDR3 is made up of 14 amino acids. CDR1 is DFQATT and CDR2 is SNEGSKA in the germline V gene (reference sequence). Trimming removed 6 bases from V and 6 bases from J, with 20 bases in between.

The chain links TRBV7-9 to TRBJ2-7; D is uncertain. V lost 2 bases and J 1 base, leaving 15 bases between the germline ends. Germline V gives CDR1 SEHNR, CDR2 FQNEAQ (reference sequence). The CDR3 extends over 16 amino acids. The CDR3 nucleotides are TGTGCCAGCAGCTTACAGTTTCCGCAGGATTCCTACGAGCAGTACTTC. Protein sequence: CASSLQFPQDSYEQYF.

This clonotype was seen many times. The V gene is TRBV25-1, the J gene TRBJ1-2, with 8 bases that match TRBD1. V was clipped by 1 base and J by 13 bases; unmatched bases: 8. From germline, CDR1 is MGHDK and CDR2 SYGVNS. The CDR3 contains 13 residues. CDR3 loop: CASSESGQARFTF. DNA of the CDR3: TGTGCCAGCAGTGAATCGGGACAGGCTCGTTTCACCTTC.

This clonotype was seen repeatedly, ten times or more. The CDR3 loop reads CASSGYEQFF. The CDR3 DNA follows: TGTGCCAGCAGCGGATATGAGCAGTTCTTC. This chain uses TRBV9 with TRBJ2-1; the D is unclear. Per germline, CDR1 SGDLS and CDR2 YYNGEE. CDR3 length: 10 amino acids. V shed 3 bases and J shed 8 bases, with 3 bases lying between them.

The table lists this clonotype with many counts. The V call is TRBV3-1, the J call TRBJ2-3; 8 positions agree with TRBD2. CDR1 and CDR2 (germline): LGHDT, YNNKEL (reference sequence). The CDR3 has 16 residues. J lost 3 bases, V lost 3 bases, and 8 bases had no gene match. In DNA form, the CDR3 reads TGTGCCAGCAGCCAGACTAGCGTGCCAGGGACAGATACGCAGTATTTT. This translates into CASSQTSVPGTDTQYF.

The chain uses TRBV2 and TRBJ2-2; D remains ambiguous. The germline CDR1 and CDR2 sequences are SNHLY and FYNNEI. Between the trimmed V and J ends, which lost 4 bases and 6 bases, there was a span of 9 bases. The CDR3 length is 13 residues. CDR3 in amino acids: CASSGDNSGELFF. DNA for the CDR3: TGTGCCAGCAGTGGAGACAACTCCGGGGAGCTGTTTTTT. Full variable domain (remainder filled in from reference TRBV2 and TRBJ2-2): EPEVTQTPSHQVTQMGQEVILRCVPISNHLYFYWYRQILGQKVEFLVSFYNNEISEKSEIFDDQFSVERPDGSNFTLKIRSTKLEDSAMYFCASSGDNSGELFFGEGSRLTVL.